This T cell receptor (beta chain) was found in a study of control samples from healthy donors and cancer patients. Profiled with immunoSEQ multiplex PCR; TCRdb holds only in-frame clones, not every one. The table has about 270,000 clones, over 75% seen once. This clone was observed a few times. The CDR3 covers 15 residues. With V trimmed by 6 bases and J by 5 bases, 9 bases remained unmatched. In germline, CDR1 is SNHLY, CDR2 FYNNEI. The source is a woman between 55 and 75 years old with lung cancer. The rearrangement links TRBV2 to TRBJ2-2; the match to TRBD1 covers 7 bases. Sequencing was carried out using PBMCs. The CDR3 DNA reads as TGTGCCAGCAGGTCTCAGGGGGTCTCTACCGGGGAGCTGTTTTTT. This translates into CASRSQGVSTGELFF.